This entry is about one TCR beta chain. The sample is drawn from a study of CD8+CD57+ T cells in acquired aplastic anemia. CDR3 and TCR beta VDJ profiling relied on genomic DNA as the template. TCRdb recomputed calls from the reads with MiXCR, one row per CDR3 protein. The table records around 250,000 distinct CDR3 sequences, approximately 80% of them present only once. The CDR3 covers 15 residues. The V gene lost 6 bases and the J gene lost 1 base, with 15 bases spanning the gap. The germline CDR1 and CDR2 sequences are MNHEY and SVGEGT. Individuals selected for sequencing had exhibited CD8+CD57+ cell expansion on flow cytometry. Patients were untreated when blood was sampled.

Sequenced: sorted CD4+, CD8+, or CD8+CD57+ T cells (not recorded which) from PBMCs. The receptor was derived from a human donor with aplastic anemia. The chain has TRBV6-2 or TRBV6-3 and TRBJ2-5; a possible D gene is TRBD1 (6 bases). The CDR3 region has the DNA TGTGCCAGCAGCTTACCGGGACAAGGCCAAGAGACCCAGTACTTC. Its translation: CASSLPGQGQETQYF.